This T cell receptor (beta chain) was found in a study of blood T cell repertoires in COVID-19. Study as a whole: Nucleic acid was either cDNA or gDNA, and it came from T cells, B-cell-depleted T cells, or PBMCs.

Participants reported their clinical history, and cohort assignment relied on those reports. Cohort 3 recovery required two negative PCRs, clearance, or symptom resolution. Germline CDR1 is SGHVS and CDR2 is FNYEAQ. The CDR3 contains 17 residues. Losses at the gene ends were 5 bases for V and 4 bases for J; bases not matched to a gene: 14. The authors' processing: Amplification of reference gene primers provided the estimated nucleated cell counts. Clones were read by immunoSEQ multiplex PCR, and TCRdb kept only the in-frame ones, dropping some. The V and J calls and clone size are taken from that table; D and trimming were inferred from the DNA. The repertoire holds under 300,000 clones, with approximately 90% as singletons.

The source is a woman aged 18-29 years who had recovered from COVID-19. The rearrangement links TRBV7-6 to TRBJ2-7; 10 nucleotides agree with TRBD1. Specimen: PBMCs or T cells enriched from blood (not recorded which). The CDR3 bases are TGTGCCAGCAGCCCCTACTCCGGGACAGGGGAAATTTACGAGCAGTACTTC. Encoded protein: CASSPYSGTGEIYEQYF. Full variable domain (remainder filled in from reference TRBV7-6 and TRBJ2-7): GAGVSQSPRYKVTKRGQDVALRCDPISGHVSLYWYRQALGQGPEFLTYFNYEAQQDKSGLPNDRFSAERPEGSISTLTIQRTEQRDSAMYRCASSPYSGTGEIYEQYFGPGTRLTVT.